These 32 T cell receptor beta chains share one sample of origin, sequenced in a study of blood T cell repertoires in COVID-19. The data were produced by immunoSEQ multiplex PCR, yet TCRdb's version contains in-frame clones alone and is incomplete. Of fewer than 150,000 clones listed, 70% to 90% are singletons. The sequencing sample was made of peripheral blood. These receptors were collected from a man in his forties with acute or convalescent COVID-19.

The V gene is TRBV12-3 or TRBV12-4, the J gene TRBJ2-7, with TRBD1 as a possible D gene (6 bases). The CDR3 extends over 13 amino acids. Trimming took off 2 bases at V and 3 bases at J, with 8 bases between the two ends. The CDR3 DNA reads TGTGCCAGCAGTTTAACAGGGCGCTACGAGCAGTACTTC. Translating it yields CASSLTGRYEQYF.

In this sample, this clone turned up a few times. This sequence joins TRBV19 and TRBJ1-1; no clear D. The CDR3 has 15 amino acids. V dropped 1 base and J dropped 0 bases, with 9 bases sitting between them. The germline V gene has CDR1 LNHDA and CDR2 SQIVND (reference sequence). This CDR3 is CASSIVAGVNTEAFF. The CDR3 DNA follows: TGTGCCAGTAGTATAGTTGCCGGGGTGAACACTGAAGCTTTCTTT.

This clone was seen more than once but under ten times. This sequence joins TRBV23-1 and TRBJ1-5; tentative D call: TRBD1 (5 bases). TRBV23-1 falls under the ORF class, with uncertain function. The V and J ends lost 4 bases and 5 bases respectively, with 21 bases between them. The CDR3 covers 17 residues. The CDR3 DNA reads TGCGCCAGCAGTCGGGGGAGGGGCATTAGTTTCTATCAGCCCCAGCATTTT. It translates to CASSRGRGISFYQPQHF.

The rearrangement joins TRBV14 to TRBJ1-2, with 8 bases that match TRBD1. Germline-derived CDR1 and CDR2 are SGHDN and FVKESK. The junction had 4 bases not matched to a gene; V was cut back by 4 bases and J by 3 bases. The CDR3 runs 14 residues. The DNA for the CDR3 is TGTGCCAGCAGCCGGGACAGGTTGGACTATGGCTACACCTTC. It is translated as CASSRDRLDYGYTF.

The chain carries TRBV9 and TRBJ2-1, with 8 bases aligning to TRBD2. V lost 0 bases to trimming and J lost 8 bases; unmatched junction nucleotides: 10. Germline values: CDR1 SGDLS, CDR2 YYNGEE. The CDR3 length is 16 residues. This CDR3 reads CASSVGRMGLVYEQFF. The CDR3 DNA is TGTGCCAGCAGCGTAGGGCGTATGGGACTAGTCTATGAGCAGTTCTTC.

The rearrangement links TRBV18 to TRBJ2-3; the D is unclear. CDR1 is KGHSH, CDR2 LQKENI, per germline. Trimming removed 5 bases from V and 3 bases from J, with 9 bases in between. The CDR3 covers 13 residues. CDR3 loop: CASSSSLTDTQYF. CDR3 nucleotide sequence: TGTGCCAGCTCATCCTCCCTGACAGATACGCAGTATTTT.

The genes are TRBV5-1 and TRBJ2-1, with a weak D call TRBD2 (6 bases). The CDR3 length is 15 residues. The germline CDR1 and CDR2 sequences are SGHRS and YFSETQ. Trimming shortened V by 6 bases and J by 2 bases, and 15 bases separated the two germline ends. CDR3 in DNA: TGCGCCAGCATGGGGTCGGGGGAAACCTACAATGAGCAGTTCTTC. Protein: CASMGSGETYNEQFF.

The V gene is TRBV19, the J gene TRBJ1-3; D unclear. The CDR3 has 16 amino acids. Trimming cost V 3 bases and J 0 bases, with 12 bases left between them. Per germline, CDR1 LNHDA and CDR2 SQIVND (reference sequence). The CDR3 region is CASSMRVSSSGNTIYF. DNA for the CDR3: TGTGCCAGTAGTATGAGGGTTTCCTCCTCTGGAAACACCATATATTTT. Using reference TRBV19 and TRBJ1-3 for the parts outside the CDR3, the full variable domain is DGGITQSPKYLFRKEGQNVTLSCEQNLNHDAMYWYRQDPGQGLRLIYYSQIVNDFQKGDIAEGYSVSREKKESFPLTVTSAQKNPTAFYLCASSMRVSSSGNTIYFGEGSWLTVV.

The chain carries TRBV11-2 and TRBJ2-1; D perhaps matches TRBD2 (6 bases). CDR1 and CDR2 from the germline V gene are SGHAT and FQNNGV. V shed 5 bases and J shed 0 bases, with 14 bases lying between them. The CDR3 contains 16 residues. In DNA form, the CDR3 reads TGTGCCAGCAGCCGACAACGGGGGAGCTCCTACAATGAGCAGTTCTTC. It codes for CASSRQRGSSYNEQFF.

The chain recombines TRBV6-5 with TRBJ1-5, with D possibly matching TRBD1 (6 bases). The CDR3 consists of 12 residues. Trimming pared 7 bases from V and 7 bases from J, leaving 11 bases between. Per germline, CDR1 MNHEY and CDR2 SVGAGI. The CDR3 DNA sequence: TGTGCCAGCATAACAGGGTCACAGCCCCAGCATTTT. Its translation: CASITGSQPQHF.

This clone came up a few times. CDR3 residues: CASSLDRGGEQYF. CDR3 coding DNA: TGTGCCAGCAGTCTGGACAGGGGAGGGGAGCAGTACTTC. V and J are TRBV27 and TRBJ2-7; TRBD1 agrees at 9 bases. V was pared by 5 bases and J by 7 bases, with 6 bases of the junction left unmatched. The CDR3 runs 13 residues. Germline V gives CDR1 MNHEY, CDR2 SMNVEV (reference sequence).

The genes are TRBV25-1 and TRBJ1-1; 7 bases agree with TRBD1. This CDR3 region has 15 residues. With 6 bases clipped from V and 3 bases from J, the junction kept 10 bases outside the gene matches. Looked up from germline, CDR1 is MGHDK and CDR2 is SYGVNS. The CDR3 protein is CASRKGAGRDTEAFF. The CDR3 bases are TGTGCCAGCAGGAAGGGGGCAGGTAGGGACACTGAAGCTTTCTTT.

This chain links TRBV5-8 with TRBJ2-5; possibly TRBD1 for D (5 bases). Trimming stripped 5 bases from V and 5 bases from J, with 16 bases between. The CDR3 length is 14 residues. The V gene's germline CDR1 is SGHTS and CDR2 YDEGEE. The CDR3 sequence is CASSYFQGRETQYF. In nucleotides, the CDR3 is TGTGCCAGCAGTTACTTCCAGGGAAGGGAGACCCAGTACTTC.

The sample holds one count of this clone. The genes are TRBV3-1 (or the pseudogene TRBV3-2) and TRBJ1-1; weak D call: TRBD1 (5 bases). The length of the CDR3 is 14 residues. Germline V lookup: CDR1 LGHDT, CDR2 YNNKEL (reference sequence). Trimming cost V 5 bases and J 0 bases, with 10 bases left between them. The CDR3 region has the DNA TGTGCCAGCAGCTTCTCAGGGATGAACACTGAAGCTTTCTTT. Translating it yields CASSFSGMNTEAFF.

This chain uses TRBV6-2 or TRBV6-3 with TRBJ1-6; no firm D call. Between the trimmed V and J ends, which lost 3 bases and 7 bases, there was a span of 7 bases. From germline, CDR1 is MNHEY and CDR2 SVGEGT. CDR3 length: 13 residues. The CDR3 sequence is CASSYLLNSPLHF. The DNA of the CDR3 is TGTGCCAGCAGTTATCTCCTAAATTCACCCCTCCACTTT.

CDR3 DNA sequence: TGCGCCAGCAGCACCCAGCGGGGGGATTACAATGAGCAGTTCTTC. Its protein is CASSTQRGDYNEQFF. This chain connects TRBV5-1 to TRBJ2-1, with TRBD2 matching over 9 bases. Germline V gene sequence: CDR1 SGHRS, CDR2 YFSETQ. The CDR3 has 15 amino acids. Germline trimming cut 4 bases from V and 4 bases from J; bases unmatched to any gene: 6.

This sequence joins TRBV7-8 and TRBJ2-3; TRBD2 matches 13 bases. The CDR3 sequence is 17 residues long. The ends lost 7 bases at V and 2 bases at J; junction bases unmatched: 9. CDR1 SGHVS and CDR2 FQNEAQ come from the germline V gene. In nucleotides, the CDR3 is TGTGCCAGCAACCGACTAGCGGGGGGAATTAACACAGATACGCAGTATTTT. Translated, it gives CASNRLAGGINTDTQYF.

The CDR3 coding sequence is TGTGCCACCATCTCTGGGAGGGGAGCCAAAAACATTCAGTACTTC. Amino acid sequence: CATISGRGAKNIQYF. The chain joins TRBV6-5 to TRBJ2-4, with 7 bases fitting TRBD2. From germline, CDR1 is MNHEY and CDR2 SVGAGI. The CDR3 runs 15 residues. J gave up 0 bases and V 10 bases, and 9 bases lay outside the gene matches.

The V gene is TRBV6-6, the J gene TRBJ2-3, with TRBD1 matching over 10 bases. This CDR3 has 16 residues. With 4 bases clipped from V and 2 bases from J, the junction kept 6 bases outside the gene matches. Germline V gene lookup returns CDR1 MNHNY and CDR2 SVGAGI (reference sequence). CDR3 residues: CASSSRTGGPTDTQYF. In nucleotides, the CDR3 is TGTGCCAGCAGTTCCCGGACAGGGGGGCCCACAGATACGCAGTATTTT.

The V gene is TRBV5-4, the J gene TRBJ1-3; possibly TRBD1 for D (6 bases). CDR1 is SGHNT, CDR2 YYREEE, per germline (reference sequence). The CDR3 contains 15 residues. Trimming removed 4 bases from V and 0 bases from J, with 11 bases in between. As DNA, the CDR3 is TGTGCCAGCAGCCCGGCGACAGGCTCTGGAAACACCATATATTTT. It is translated as CASSPATGSGNTIYF.

The table lists this clone with a few counts. The DNA for the CDR3 is TGTGCCAGCAATCCCCAGGGGGTTGATGCCGCTTTCTTT. Amino acids: CASNPQGVDAAFF. The rearrangement joins TRBV6-6 to TRBJ1-1, with 7 bases lining up with TRBD1. The CDR3 length is 13 residues. The V gene end was trimmed by 7 bases and the J gene end by 11 bases; junction bases not matched to a gene: 13. Germline CDR1 MNHNY, CDR2 SVGAGI (reference sequence).

This clone was recorded only once. The rearrangement uses TRBV18 and TRBJ2-2; D perhaps matches TRBD2 (6 bases). The CDR3 loop spans 13 amino acids. Germline V gene lookup returns CDR1 KGHSH and CDR2 LQKENI. V lost 5 bases, J lost 7 bases, and 11 bases lay in between. The CDR3 loop reads CASSASVDGELFF. The CDR3 nucleotides are TGTGCCAGCTCAGCTAGCGTTGACGGGGAGCTGTTTTTT.

The V gene is TRBV24-1, the J gene TRBJ2-1; TRBD1 matches at 11 bases. After removal of 1 base from V and 8 bases from J, the junction contained 3 bases not matched to a gene. From germline, CDR1 is KGHDR and CDR2 SFDVKD. This CDR3 spans 15 amino acids. The CDR3 DNA follows: TGTGCCACCAGTGATTTAGGGGACAGGGGGGATGAGCAGTTCTTC. It specifies CATSDLGDRGDEQFF.

The chain joins TRBV5-5 to TRBJ1-2; D remains unclear. The CDR3 is 15 amino acids. Germline V gives CDR1 SGHKS, CDR2 YYEKEE (reference sequence). Trimming cost V 3 bases and J 4 bases, with 16 bases left between them. The CDR3 reads CASSYPGGSGYGYTF. In nucleotides, the CDR3 is TGTGCCAGCAGCTACCCCGGTGGGTCAGGCTATGGCTACACCTTC. Together with reference TRBV5-5 and TRBJ1-2, the CDR3 gives the full variable domain: DAGVTQSPTHLIKTRGQQVTLRCSPISGHKSVSWYQQVLGQGPQFIFQYYEKEERGRGNFPDRFSARQFPNYSSELNVNALLLGDSALYLCASSYPGGSGYGYTFGSGTRLTVV.

The chain couples TRBV24-1 to TRBJ2-5, with D possibly TRBD1 on 6 matching bases. In germline, CDR1 is KGHDR, CDR2 SFDVKD. V dropped 3 bases and J dropped 1 base, with 11 bases sitting between them. The CDR3 has 15 residues. CDR3 coding DNA: TGTGCCACCAGTGATGCGTCGGACAGCCAAGAGACCCAGTACTTC. This translates into CATSDASDSQETQYF.

This clone was found once. The chain couples TRBV5-5 to TRBJ2-1; 8 nucleotides match TRBD2. The germline V gene has CDR1 SGHKS and CDR2 YYEKEE (reference sequence). V dropped 0 bases and J dropped 3; count of bases not matched to a gene: 5. The CDR3 runs 16 residues. Written as DNA, the CDR3 is TGTGCCAGCAGCTTGGCGAGCGGGGGAAACTACAATGAGCAGTTCTTC. It codes for CASSLASGGNYNEQFF.

This clone was counted only a few times. The rearrangement uses TRBV5-5 and TRBJ2-7; 7 bases map to TRBD1. V shed 4 bases and J 2 bases; nucleotides not matched to a gene: 6. Germline V gives CDR1 SGHKS, CDR2 YYEKEE (reference sequence). The CDR3 runs to 14 residues. The CDR3 region is CASSPQTGTYEQYF. Written as DNA, the CDR3 is TGTGCCAGCAGCCCCCAGACAGGGACCTACGAGCAGTACTTC.

The chain has TRBV4-1 and TRBJ2-1; TRBD2 matches at 10 bases. Per germline, CDR1 MGHRA and CDR2 YSYEKL. The ends lost 4 bases at V and 6 bases at J; junction bases unmatched: 12. This CDR3 has 17 amino acids. CDR3 loop: CASSLLPQAGGPNEQFF. CDR3 nucleotides: TGCGCCAGCAGCCTCCTGCCTCAAGCGGGGGGGCCCAATGAGCAGTTCTTC.

This chain joins TRBV5-1 and TRBJ2-7; TRBD2 is a possible D gene (5 bases). The germline V gene encodes CDR1 SGHRS and CDR2 YFSETQ. CDR3 length equals 14 residues. Between the trimmed V and J ends, which lost 4 bases and 2 bases, there was a span of 13 bases. CDR3 sequence reads: CASSPSFGAYEQYF. Here the CDR3 DNA reads TGCGCCAGCAGCCCTTCTTTCGGGGCCTACGAGCAGTACTTC.

The chain is built from TRBV19 and TRBJ1-5, with unresolved D. The CDR3 is 13 residues long. From germline, CDR1 is LNHDA and CDR2 SQIVND (reference sequence). Trimming took off 5 bases at V and 10 bases at J, with 15 bases between the two ends. Here the CDR3 DNA reads TGTGCCAGTAGTGGAGGAATTGACGGCCCCCAGCATTTT. The encoded protein is CASSGGIDGPQHF.

This chain links TRBV29-1 with TRBJ1-2; TRBD1 matches 8 bases. The CDR3 totals 14 residues. V was pared by 6 bases and J by 0 bases, with 6 bases of the junction left unmatched. Germline loops: CDR1 SQVTM, CDR2 ANQGSEA. The CDR3 DNA is TGCAGCGTAGGACAGGGAGGGCCTAACTATGGCTACACCTTC. Its protein product is CSVGQGGPNYGYTF.

V is TRBV3-1 (or the pseudogene TRBV3-2) and J is TRBJ2-3; tentative D call: TRBD1 (5 bases). The CDR3 runs 13 residues. V dropped 7 bases and J dropped 2 bases, with 10 bases sitting between them. Germline lookup yields CDR1 LGHDT and CDR2 YNNKEL (reference sequence). The CDR3 loop is CASTPGNTDTQYF. CDR3 DNA sequence: TGTGCCAGCACCCCAGGGAACACAGATACGCAGTATTTT.